Following are 2 T cell receptor beta chains from one sample sequenced in a study of cytomegalovirus exposure and HLA in healthy donors. It was with 60 Vbeta and 13 Jbeta primers that the PCR ran. Repertoires were generated with immunoSEQ multiplex PCR, while TCRdb's copy carries only in-frame clones and drops some. The table includes 150,000 to 200,000 clones, about three quarters detected once. The specimen sequenced was PBMCs. The receptors stem from a female donor in good health and CMV-seronegative.

The genes are TRBV30 and TRBJ2-1, with 9 bases identical to TRBD2. The germline CDR1 and CDR2 sequences are GTSNPN and SVGIG (reference sequence). This CDR3 contains 13 residues. V lost 2 bases to trimming and J lost 6 bases; unmatched junction nucleotides: 2. The DNA for the CDR3 is TGTGCCTGGAGTTATAGCGGGAGCAATGAGCAGTTCTTC. This translates into CAWSYSGSNEQFF.

The rearrangement joins TRBV6-5 to TRBJ2-7, with TRBD2 matching 7 bases. CDR1 and CDR2 from the germline V gene are MNHEY and SVGAGI. Trimming cost V 6 bases and J 4 bases; bases outside gene matches: 6. The length of the CDR3 is 13 residues. The CDR3, as DNA: TGTGCCAGCAGCAGCGGGACTCTTTACGAGCAGTACTTC. It specifies CASSSGTLYEQYF.